This TCR beta chain was identified in a study of blood T cell repertoires in COVID-19. Study-wide context: Collection of acute and convalescent COVID-19 samples took place in the United States, Italy and Spain. T cells, B-cell-depleted T cells, or PBMCs supplied cDNA or gDNA.

This CDR3 comprises 13 residues. Germline CDR1 reads GTSNPN; CDR2 reads SVGIG (reference sequence). Trimming removed 5 bases from V and 4 bases from J; junction bases left unmatched: 5. All enrollees were roughly 18 to 89 years old and from about 24 US areas. Before being deemed recovered, Cohort 3 donors had two negative PCRs, clearance, or symptom resolution. Sequencing used immunoSEQ multiplex PCR; TCRdb keeps in-frame clones, though not all of them. The data hold around 250,000 clones, with over 75% observed a single time. This TCR was sampled from a man aged 18 to 30 who had recovered from COVID-19. V and J are TRBV30 and TRBJ1-2, with 9 bases matching TRBD1. The specimen sequenced was PBMCs or T cells enriched from blood (not recorded which). The CDR3, as DNA: TGTGCCTGGCAACGACAGGGGGGCTATGGCTACACCTTC. Translating gives CAWQRQGGYGYTF. The entire variable domain, with the rest obtained from reference TRBV30 and TRBJ1-2, is as follows: SQTIHQWPATLVQPVGSPLSLECTVEGTSNPNLYWYRQAAGRGLQLLFYSVGIGQISSEVPQNLSASRPQDRQFILSSKKLLLSDSGFYLCAWQRQGGYGYTFGSGTRLTVV.